This is a list of T cell receptor beta chains from one sample in a study of Ad26.COV2.S vaccination and SARS-CoV-2 variants. The data were produced by immunoSEQ multiplex PCR, yet TCRdb's version contains in-frame clones alone and is incomplete. The sample holds approximately 340,000 clones, roughly 84% seen once. The material was peripheral blood, obtained in a trial of Ad26.COV2.S vaccine versus placebo. These TCRs come from a person between 18 and 65 years old who received the Ad26.COV2.S COVID-19 vaccine or a placebo. Each CDR3 is given with its conserved first and last residue. D genes are given only for firm matches. Clone sizes are given selectively: once, few, many, or a class where the clone is expanded.

v_call: TRBV28
cdr3_length: 15
j_call: TRBJ1-2
d_call: TRBD1
clone_size: -
cdr3_aa: CASSGTGRGVYGYTF
cdr3_nt: TGTGCCAGCAGTGGGACAGGTCGGGGTGTCTATGGCTACACCTTC

v_call: TRBV2
cdr3_length: 13
j_call: TRBJ1-2
d_call: TRBD1
clone_size: -
cdr3_aa: CAGNYDRVDGYTF
cdr3_nt: TGTGCCGGCAATTACGACAGGGTTGATGGCTACACCTTC

v_call: TRBV10-2
cdr3_length: 14
j_call: TRBJ2-3
d_call: -
clone_size: -
cdr3_aa: CASSETGSWGTQYF
cdr3_nt: TGCGCCAGCAGTGAGACAGGGTCTTGGGGTACGCAGTATTTT

v_call: TRBV7-9
cdr3_length: 11
j_call: TRBJ1-4
d_call: -
clone_size: -
cdr3_aa: CASSARDGLFF
cdr3_nt: TGTGCCAGCAGCGCGCGCGATGGACTGTTTTTT

v_call: TRBV6-5
cdr3_length: 12
j_call: TRBJ2-3
d_call: -
clone_size: -
cdr3_aa: CASSYPPDTQYF
cdr3_nt: TGTGCCAGCAGTTACCCCCCAGATACGCAGTATTTT

v_call: TRBV5-5
cdr3_length: 14
j_call: TRBJ2-7
d_call: TRBD1
clone_size: -
cdr3_aa: CASSLSTGVYEQYF
cdr3_nt: TGTGCCAGCAGCTTGAGTACAGGGGTGTACGAGCAGTACTTC

v_call: TRBV2
cdr3_length: 15
j_call: TRBJ2-1
d_call: TRBD1
clone_size: -
cdr3_aa: CASTRDRGSYNEQFF
cdr3_nt: TGTGCCAGCACCCGCGACAGGGGGTCCTACAATGAGCAGTTCTTC

v_call: TRBV6-5
cdr3_length: 13
j_call: TRBJ2-3
d_call: -
clone_size: -
cdr3_aa: CASSGVATDTQYF
cdr3_nt: TGTGCCAGCTCGGGGGTGGCTACAGATACGCAGTATTTT

v_call: TRBV5-5
cdr3_length: 14
j_call: TRBJ2-1
d_call: -
clone_size: -
cdr3_aa: CASSLTNRWGEQFF
cdr3_nt: TGTGCCAGCAGCCTGACTAACCGCTGGGGTGAGCAGTTCTTC

v_call: TRBV28
cdr3_length: 15
j_call: TRBJ1-4
d_call: -
clone_size: -
cdr3_aa: CASSKRPGVDEKLFF
cdr3_nt: TGTGCCAGCAGTAAAAGACCAGGGGTGGATGAAAAACTGTTTTTT

v_call: TRBV6-1
cdr3_length: 15
j_call: TRBJ2-7
d_call: TRBD1
clone_size: -
cdr3_aa: CASSERRGSSYEQYF
cdr3_nt: TGTGCCAGCAGTGAGCGCAGGGGGAGCTCCTACGAGCAGTACTTC

v_call: TRBV6-5
cdr3_length: 14
j_call: TRBJ2-2
d_call: -
clone_size: once
cdr3_aa: CASSYDENTGELFF
cdr3_nt: TGTGCCAGCAGTTACGATGAGAACACCGGGGAGCTGTTTTTT

v_call: TRBV7-8
cdr3_length: 15
j_call: TRBJ2-5
d_call: TRBD1
clone_size: -
cdr3_aa: CASSRGTALQETQYF
cdr3_nt: TGTGCCAGCAGCCGAGGGACAGCCTTACAAGAGACCCAGTACTTC

v_call: TRBV4-1
cdr3_length: 18
j_call: TRBJ2-2
d_call: -
clone_size: -
cdr3_aa: CASSQVSFRTTNTGELFF
cdr3_nt: TGCGCCAGCAGCCAAGTTTCTTTCCGGACAACGAACACCGGGGAGCTGTTTTTT

v_call: TRBV19
cdr3_length: 15
j_call: TRBJ1-4
d_call: TRBD1
clone_size: once
cdr3_aa: CASSIKGAPNEKLFF
cdr3_nt: TGTGCCAGTAGTATTAAGGGGGCGCCTAATGAAAAACTGTTTTTT

v_call: TRBV5-1
cdr3_length: 14
j_call: TRBJ2-1
d_call: -
clone_size: -
cdr3_aa: CASSLDSSYNEQFF
cdr3_nt: TGCGCCAGCAGCCTCGACAGCTCCTACAATGAGCAGTTCTTC

v_call: TRBV5-1
cdr3_length: 16
j_call: TRBJ2-1
d_call: TRBD1
clone_size: -
cdr3_aa: CASSLVGTGGVDEQFF
cdr3_nt: TGCGCCAGCAGCTTGGTAGGGACAGGGGGCGTGGATGAGCAGTTCTTC

v_call: TRBV9
cdr3_length: 14
j_call: TRBJ1-1
d_call: -
clone_size: few
cdr3_aa: CASSVGNGNTEAFF
cdr3_nt: TGTGCCAGCAGCGTGGGCAACGGGAACACTGAAGCTTTCTTT

v_call: TRBV19
cdr3_length: 17
j_call: TRBJ2-1
d_call: -
clone_size: once
cdr3_aa: CASTLWGGGGGTNEQFF
cdr3_nt: TGTGCCAGTACATTATGGGGAGGGGGAGGGGGAACCAATGAGCAGTTCTTC

v_call: TRBV7-8
cdr3_length: 15
j_call: TRBJ2-7
d_call: TRBD1
clone_size: -
cdr3_aa: CASSQRQGEGYEQYF
cdr3_nt: TGTGCCAGCAGCCAGAGACAGGGGGAGGGCTACGAGCAGTACTTC

v_call: TRBV7-2
cdr3_length: 17
j_call: TRBJ1-5
d_call: -
clone_size: -
cdr3_aa: CASSRDTFRQGNQPQHF
cdr3_nt: TGTGCCAGCAGCCGGGACACCTTTAGACAGGGCAATCAGCCCCAGCATTTT

v_call: TRBV5-5
cdr3_length: 15
j_call: TRBJ2-7
d_call: -
clone_size: -
cdr3_aa: CASSSLGDLSYEQYF
cdr3_nt: TGTGCCAGCAGCTCCCTAGGGGACTTATCCTACGAGCAGTACTTC

v_call: TRBV7-9
cdr3_length: 16
j_call: TRBJ1-2
d_call: -
clone_size: -
cdr3_aa: CASSLEIGAANYGYTF
cdr3_nt: TGTGCCAGCAGCTTAGAAATCGGGGCAGCCAACTATGGCTACACCTTC

v_call: TRBV10-2
cdr3_length: 22
j_call: TRBJ2-2
d_call: TRBD2
clone_size: -
cdr3_aa: CASSEYSHGTSGTNKNTGELFF
cdr3_nt: TGCGCCAGCAGTGAGTACTCCCACGGGACTAGCGGCACCAATAAGAACACCGGGGAGCTGTTTTTT

v_call: TRBV4-1
cdr3_length: 14
j_call: TRBJ2-1
d_call: TRBD2
clone_size: -
cdr3_aa: CASSQGVAGNEQFF
cdr3_nt: TGCGCCAGCAGCCAAGGGGTAGCGGGCAATGAGCAGTTCTTC

v_call: TRBV6-5
cdr3_length: 15
j_call: TRBJ2-4
d_call: -
clone_size: -
cdr3_aa: CASRPYLWGGNIQYF
cdr3_nt: TGTGCCAGCAGACCTTACTTATGGGGAGGAAACATTCAGTACTTC

v_call: TRBV7-2
cdr3_length: 16
j_call: TRBJ1-5
d_call: TRBD1
clone_size: -
cdr3_aa: CASSSDGTGSNQPQHF
cdr3_nt: TGTGCCAGCAGCTCTGACGGGACAGGCAGCAATCAGCCCCAGCATTTT

v_call: TRBV15
cdr3_length: 16
j_call: TRBJ1-3
d_call: -
clone_size: -
cdr3_aa: CATSREGAPSGNTIYF
cdr3_nt: TGTGCCACCAGCAGAGAAGGAGCCCCCTCTGGAAACACCATATATTTT

v_call: TRBV13
cdr3_length: 11
j_call: TRBJ2-7
d_call: -
clone_size: -
cdr3_aa: CASSHSYEQYF
cdr3_nt: TGTGCCAGCAGCCACTCCTACGAGCAGTACTTC

v_call: TRBV30
cdr3_length: 14
j_call: TRBJ2-1
d_call: -
clone_size: -
cdr3_aa: CASLTRTSYNEQFF
cdr3_nt: TGTGCCTCCCTGACTAGAACCTCCTACAATGAGCAGTTCTTC

v_call: TRBV7-2
cdr3_length: 16
j_call: TRBJ2-3
d_call: TRBD2
clone_size: -
cdr3_aa: CASSTIAGGPSDTQYF
cdr3_nt: TGTGCCAGCAGCACCATAGCGGGGGGGCCCTCAGATACGCAGTATTTT

v_call: TRBV5-6
cdr3_length: 15
j_call: TRBJ1-3
d_call: -
clone_size: once
cdr3_aa: CASRGRTSSGNTIYF
cdr3_nt: TGTGCCAGCAGGGGACGGACCTCTTCTGGAAACACCATATATTTT

v_call: TRBV18
cdr3_length: 15
j_call: TRBJ2-7
d_call: TRBD2
clone_size: once
cdr3_aa: CASSPGLAGLGEQYF
cdr3_nt: TGTGCCAGCTCACCGGGGCTAGCGGGGCTGGGGGAGCAGTACTTC

v_call: TRBV28
cdr3_length: 14
j_call: TRBJ2-3
d_call: -
clone_size: -
cdr3_aa: CASTSSSQSDTQYF
cdr3_nt: TGTGCCAGCACATCCTCCTCTCAGTCCGATACGCAGTATTTT

v_call: TRBV19
cdr3_length: 12
j_call: TRBJ2-2
d_call: -
clone_size: -
cdr3_aa: CASSLDPQGLFF
cdr3_nt: TGTGCCAGTAGTCTAGACCCCCAAGGGCTGTTTTTT

v_call: TRBV15
cdr3_length: 15
j_call: TRBJ2-6
d_call: -
clone_size: -
cdr3_aa: CATSRVSGGANVLTF
cdr3_nt: TGTGCCACCAGCAGAGTGTCGGGAGGGGCCAACGTCCTGACTTTC

v_call: TRBV12-3/TRBV12-4
cdr3_length: 11
j_call: TRBJ2-7
d_call: -
clone_size: -
cdr3_aa: CASSLGTARYF
cdr3_nt: TGTGCCAGCAGTTTGGGGACGGCGCGGTACTTC

v_call: TRBV11-2
cdr3_length: 14
j_call: TRBJ1-2
d_call: -
clone_size: -
cdr3_aa: CASSPWGPIYGYTF
cdr3_nt: TGTGCCAGCAGCCCGTGGGGGCCCATCTATGGCTACACCTTC

v_call: TRBV5-1
cdr3_length: 15
j_call: TRBJ1-2
d_call: -
clone_size: -
cdr3_aa: CASSLNPLRNYGYTF
cdr3_nt: TGCGCCAGCAGCTTGAACCCGCTGAGGAACTATGGCTACACCTTC

v_call: TRBV29-1
cdr3_length: 14
j_call: TRBJ2-1
d_call: TRBD2
clone_size: once
cdr3_aa: CSVVGASGSDEQFF
cdr3_nt: TGCAGCGTTGTCGGGGCTAGCGGGAGCGATGAGCAGTTCTTC

v_call: TRBV12-3/TRBV12-4
cdr3_length: 12
j_call: TRBJ1-3
d_call: -
clone_size: -
cdr3_aa: CASSLSGNTIYF
cdr3_nt: TGTGCCAGCAGTTTAAGTGGAAACACCATATATTTT

v_call: TRBV11-2
cdr3_length: 16
j_call: TRBJ2-7
d_call: -
clone_size: -
cdr3_aa: CASSLVGGHYTYEQYF
cdr3_nt: TGTGCCAGCAGCTTAGTTGGGGGACACTACACCTACGAGCAGTACTTC

v_call: TRBV24-1
cdr3_length: 16
j_call: TRBJ2-3
d_call: TRBD1
clone_size: -
cdr3_aa: CATSDPTGYPRDTQYF
cdr3_nt: TGTGCCACCAGTGATCCGACAGGGTACCCTAGAGATACGCAGTATTTT

v_call: TRBV6-6
cdr3_length: 14
j_call: TRBJ2-3
d_call: -
clone_size: -
cdr3_aa: CASKAARLADTQYF
cdr3_nt: TGTGCCAGCAAAGCCGCTCGGTTGGCAGATACGCAGTATTTT

v_call: TRBV11-2
cdr3_length: 15
j_call: TRBJ2-2
d_call: -
clone_size: once
cdr3_aa: CASSLTAANTGELFF
cdr3_nt: TGTGCCAGCAGCTTGACAGCCGCGAACACCGGGGAGCTGTTTTTT

v_call: TRBV5-1
cdr3_length: 15
j_call: TRBJ2-3
d_call: TRBD2
clone_size: -
cdr3_aa: CASSKLAGDSDTQYF
cdr3_nt: TGCGCCAGCAGCAAACTAGCGGGAGACTCAGATACGCAGTATTTT

v_call: TRBV7-2
cdr3_length: 16
j_call: TRBJ1-3
d_call: TRBD1
clone_size: -
cdr3_aa: CASSLTYRGRGNTIYF
cdr3_nt: TGTGCCAGCAGCTTAACCTACAGGGGGCGCGGAAACACCATATATTTT

v_call: TRBV9
cdr3_length: 15
j_call: TRBJ1-3
d_call: -
clone_size: -
cdr3_aa: CASSVQDGSGNTIYF
cdr3_nt: TGTGCCAGCAGCGTCCAGGACGGCTCTGGAAACACCATATATTTT

v_call: TRBV29-1
cdr3_length: 15
j_call: TRBJ2-2
d_call: TRBD2
clone_size: -
cdr3_aa: CSVGGLAANTGELFF
cdr3_nt: TGCAGCGTTGGGGGACTAGCGGCGAACACCGGGGAGCTGTTTTTT

v_call: TRBV29-1
cdr3_length: 14
j_call: TRBJ1-6
d_call: -
clone_size: -
cdr3_aa: CSVDARAGGSPLHF
cdr3_nt: TGCAGCGTTGATGCCAGGGCTGGAGGTTCACCCCTCCACTTT